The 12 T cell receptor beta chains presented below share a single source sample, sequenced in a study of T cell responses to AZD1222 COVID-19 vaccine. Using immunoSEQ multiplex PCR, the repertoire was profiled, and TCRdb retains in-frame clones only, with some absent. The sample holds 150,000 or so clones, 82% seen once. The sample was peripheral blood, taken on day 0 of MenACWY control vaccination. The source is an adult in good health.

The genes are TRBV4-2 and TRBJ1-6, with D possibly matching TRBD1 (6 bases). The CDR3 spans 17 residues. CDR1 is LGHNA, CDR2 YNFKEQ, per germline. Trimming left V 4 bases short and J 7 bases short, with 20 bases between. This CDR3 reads CASSLRGGLILNSPLHF. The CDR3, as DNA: TGTGCCAGCAGCCTCCGCGGGGGGCTGATATTGAATTCACCCCTCCACTTT.

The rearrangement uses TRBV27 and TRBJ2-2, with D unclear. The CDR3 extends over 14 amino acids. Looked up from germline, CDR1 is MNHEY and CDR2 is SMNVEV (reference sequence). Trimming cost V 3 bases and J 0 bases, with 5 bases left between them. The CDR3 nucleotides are TGTGCCAGCAGTTTCGGGCCGAACACCGGGGAGCTGTTTTTT. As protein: CASSFGPNTGELFF.

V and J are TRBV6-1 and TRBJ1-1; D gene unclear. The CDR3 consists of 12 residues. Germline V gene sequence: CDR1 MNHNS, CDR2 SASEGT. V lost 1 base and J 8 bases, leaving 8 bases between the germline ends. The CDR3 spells CASSEVTAEAFF. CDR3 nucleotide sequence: TGTGCCAGCAGTGAAGTAACAGCCGAAGCTTTCTTT.

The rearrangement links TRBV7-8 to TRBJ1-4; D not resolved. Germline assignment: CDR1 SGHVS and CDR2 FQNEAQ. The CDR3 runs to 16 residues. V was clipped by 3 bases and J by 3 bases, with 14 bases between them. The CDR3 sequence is CASSFYGGSANEKLFF. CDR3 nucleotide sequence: TGTGCCAGCAGCTTTTATGGTGGGTCGGCTAATGAAAAACTGTTTTTT.

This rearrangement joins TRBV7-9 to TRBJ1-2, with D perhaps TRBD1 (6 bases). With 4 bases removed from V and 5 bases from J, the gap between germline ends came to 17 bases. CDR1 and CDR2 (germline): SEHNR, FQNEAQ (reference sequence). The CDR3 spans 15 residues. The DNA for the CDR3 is TGTGCCAGCAGCTCAACCGACAGGCCAATATATGGCTACACCTTC. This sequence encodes CASSSTDRPIYGYTF.

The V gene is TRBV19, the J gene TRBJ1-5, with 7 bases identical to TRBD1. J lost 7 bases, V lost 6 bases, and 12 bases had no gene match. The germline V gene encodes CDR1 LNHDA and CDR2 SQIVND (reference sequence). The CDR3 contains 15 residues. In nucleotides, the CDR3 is TGTGCCAGTAGGAAGGAGGGGGCGGGATACCAGCCCCAGCATTTT. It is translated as CASRKEGAGYQPQHF.

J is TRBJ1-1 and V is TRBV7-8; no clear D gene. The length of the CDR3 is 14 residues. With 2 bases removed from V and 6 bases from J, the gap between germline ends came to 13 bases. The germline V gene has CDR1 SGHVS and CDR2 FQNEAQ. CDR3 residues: CASSLNVGTSEAFF. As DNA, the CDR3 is TGTGCCAGCAGCTTAAACGTGGGAACGTCTGAAGCTTTCTTT.

CDR3: CASIKPGPGRTEAFF. CDR3 DNA sequence: TGTGCCAGCATTAAACCGGGACCTGGTAGGACTGAAGCTTTCTTT. The chain uses TRBV6-5 and TRBJ1-1; a possible D gene is TRBD1 (5 bases). Looked up from germline, CDR1 is MNHEY and CDR2 is SVGAGI. This CDR3 region has 15 residues. V lost 7 bases to trimming and J lost 5 bases, with 20 bases between them.

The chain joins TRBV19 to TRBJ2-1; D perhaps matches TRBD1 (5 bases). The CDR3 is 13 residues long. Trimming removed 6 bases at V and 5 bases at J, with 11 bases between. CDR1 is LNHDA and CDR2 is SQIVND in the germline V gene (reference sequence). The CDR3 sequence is CASSPRTHNEQFF. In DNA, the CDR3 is TGTGCCAGTAGCCCACGGACACACAATGAGCAGTTCTTC.

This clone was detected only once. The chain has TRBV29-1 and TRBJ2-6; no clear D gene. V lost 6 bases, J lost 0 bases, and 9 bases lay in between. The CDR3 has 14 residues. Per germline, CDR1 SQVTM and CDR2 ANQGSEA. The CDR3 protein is CSVSNPSGANVLTF. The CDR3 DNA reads TGCAGCGTATCGAACCCCTCTGGGGCCAACGTCCTGACTTTC.

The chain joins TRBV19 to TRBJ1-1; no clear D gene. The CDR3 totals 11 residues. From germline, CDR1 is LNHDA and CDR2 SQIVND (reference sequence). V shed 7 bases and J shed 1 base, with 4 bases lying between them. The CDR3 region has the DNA TGTGCCAGTAATAAGAACACTGAAGCTTTCTTT. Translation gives CASNKNTEAFF.

CDR3: CASSYTSVGVYEQFF. The CDR3 nucleotides are TGTGCCAGCAGCTATACTAGCGTCGGGGTCTATGAGCAGTTCTTC. This sequence joins TRBV7-9 and TRBJ2-1; 7 bases map to TRBD2. This CDR3 comprises 15 residues. Trimming removed 4 bases from V and 8 bases from J; junction bases left unmatched: 11. Per the germline V gene, CDR1 is SEHNR and CDR2 is FQNEAQ (reference sequence).